This TCR beta chain was found in a study of blood T cell repertoires in COVID-19. V lost 5 bases to trimming and J lost 0 bases, with 11 bases between them. Germline values: CDR1 SQVTM, CDR2 ANQGSEA. The CDR3 runs to 14 residues. Produced via immunoSEQ multiplex PCR; TCRdb's table is partial and in-frame only. The sample lists roughly 120,000 clones; approximately 81% were seen once. V usage is TRBV29-1 and J usage is TRBJ1-3, with D possibly TRBD1 on 6 matching bases. This clonotype was obtained from a man aged 80 or over with COVID-19, enrolled during active disease. Sequenced input: peripheral blood. This CDR3 reads CSVWGGPSGNTIYF. As DNA, the CDR3 is TGCAGCGTTTGGGGGGGGCCCTCTGGAAACACCATATATTTT.